These 27 T cell receptor beta chains originate from one sample sequenced in a study of cytomegalovirus exposure and HLA in healthy donors. With 60 Vbeta and 13 Jbeta primers, the PCR was carried out. Method: immunoSEQ multiplex PCR; TCRdb's copy keeps in-frame clones and lacks some. The data contain 150,000 to 180,000 clones, 75% to 85% of them singletons. Sequenced sample: PBMCs. The receptors here all came from a man aged 25-45 years in good health and CMV-seropositive.

The chain is built from TRBV5-6 and TRBJ1-1; 8 bases match TRBD1. Trimming took 5 bases from V and 4 from J; bases not matched to a gene: 7. Germline-derived CDR1 and CDR2 are SGHDT and YYEEEE. The CDR3 is made up of 14 amino acids. This CDR3 reads CASSGTGRGTEAFF. The CDR3 DNA is TGTGCCAGCAGTGGGACAGGTAGGGGCACTGAAGCTTTCTTT. The complete variable domain, with remaining parts taken from reference TRBV5-6 and TRBJ1-1, reads DAGVTQSPTHLIKTRGQQVTLRCSPKSGHDTVSWYQQALGQGPQFIFQYYEEEERQRGNFPDRFSGHQFPNYSSELNVNALLLGDSALYLCASSGTGRGTEAFFGQGTRLTVV.

The chain has TRBV7-2 and TRBJ1-1; 7 positions match TRBD1. CDR1 SGHTA and CDR2 FQGNSA come from the germline V gene. Unmatched junction bases numbered 5, after V lost 5 bases and J lost 2 bases. This CDR3 has 14 residues. The CDR3 reads CASSLRQGNTEAFF. The CDR3 DNA follows: TGTGCCAGCAGCCTCCGACAGGGAAACACTGAAGCTTTCTTT.

This chain uses TRBV9 with TRBJ2-5; 8 bases fit TRBD2. The V gene end was trimmed by 4 bases and the J gene end by 5 bases; junction bases not matched to a gene: 13. Germline lookup yields CDR1 SGDLS and CDR2 YYNGEE. The CDR3 has 16 residues. The DNA for the CDR3 is TGTGCCAGCAGCCCAAGAGCTCCAGCGGGGGTGGAGACCCAGTACTTC. Protein sequence: CASSPRAPAGVETQYF.

The V and J genes are TRBV7-2 and TRBJ2-1; TRBD2 matches at 8 bases. The CDR3 consists of 13 residues. Germline V lookup: CDR1 SGHTA, CDR2 FQGNSA. After removal of 5 bases from V and 4 bases from J, the junction contained 1 base not matched to a gene. CDR3 in DNA: TGTGCCAGCAGCCCGGGGGGGTACAATGAGCAGTTCTTC. This gives the protein CASSPGGYNEQFF.

The genes are TRBV4-1 and TRBJ1-3, with 8 bases that match TRBD1. The CDR3 has 16 amino acids. Germline V gene data show CDR1 as MGHRA and CDR2 as YSYEKL. The junction had 10 bases not matched to a gene; V was cut back by 5 bases and J by 4 bases. The CDR3: CASSSRTGLPGNTIYF. CDR3 DNA: TGCGCCAGCAGCAGCCGGACAGGGCTGCCCGGAAACACCATATATTTT.

This chain's CDR3 is CASSLDPSGAYEQYF. DNA of the CDR3: TGCGCCAGCAGCTTGGATCCTAGTGGTGCTTACGAGCAGTACTTC. J is TRBJ2-7 and V is TRBV5-1, with D unresolved. The CDR3 consists of 15 residues. Trimming shortened V by 0 bases and J by 4 bases, and 14 bases separated the two germline ends. The germline V gene has CDR1 SGHRS and CDR2 YFSETQ.

J is TRBJ2-1 and V is TRBV7-3; 9 bases are a match to TRBD2. The ends lost 5 bases at V and 5 bases at J; junction bases unmatched: 10. Looked up from germline, CDR1 is SGHTA and CDR2 is FQGTGA. The CDR3 sequence is 16 residues long. As DNA, the CDR3 is TGTGCCAGCAGCGTACATAGCGGGGGTGTTAACAATGAGCAGTTCTTC. It specifies CASSVHSGGVNNEQFF.

The J gene is TRBJ2-2, the V gene TRBV9; D is perhaps TRBD2 (5 bases). The CDR3 loop spans 14 amino acids. Trimming took 0 bases from V and 5 from J, leaving 8 bases between them. Germline V gives CDR1 SGDLS, CDR2 YYNGEE. CDR3: CASSVATGTGELFF. The CDR3 nucleotides are TGTGCCAGCAGCGTAGCTACGGGAACCGGGGAGCTGTTTTTT.

The gene calls are TRBV5-1 and TRBJ2-6; D possibly corresponds to TRBD2 (5 bases). There are 17 residues in the CDR3. The germline gives CDR1 SGHRS, CDR2 YFSETQ. Deletions cut 5 bases from V and 0 bases from J, with 15 bases between. The CDR3, as DNA: TGCGCCAGCAGGAGCGGCAGGCCTTTCTCTGGGGCCAACGTCCTGACTTTC. The encoded protein is CASRSGRPFSGANVLTF.

The V gene is TRBV11-2, the J gene TRBJ2-5; D perhaps matches TRBD1 (6 bases). Per the germline V gene, CDR1 is SGHAT and CDR2 is FQNNGV. The CDR3 is 13 residues long. The germline V and J ends were trimmed by 4 bases and 1 base, with 7 bases remaining between them. CDR3 DNA: TGTGCCAGCAGCTGGGGGCCCCAAGAGACCCAGTACTTC. This translates into CASSWGPQETQYF.

The chain is built from TRBV15 and TRBJ2-6; a possible D gene is TRBD2 (5 bases). The V gene lost 5 bases and the J gene lost 0 bases, with 5 bases spanning the gap. CDR1 and CDR2 (germline): LNHNV, YYDKDF (reference sequence). The CDR3 is made up of 14 amino acids. The DNA for the CDR3 is TGTGCCACCAGCGGGAGCTCTGGGGCCAACGTCCTGACTTTC. Translation: CATSGSSGANVLTF.

The chain employs TRBV2 and TRBJ1-6, with D possibly being TRBD1 (6 bases). Trimming removed 5 bases from V and 0 bases from J, with 23 bases in between. CDR1 is SNHLY, CDR2 FYNNEI, per germline. The CDR3 consists of 20 residues. The CDR3 sequence is CASSLPEGGMESSYNSPLHF. The CDR3 nucleotides are TGTGCCAGCAGTTTACCGGAGGGGGGGATGGAAAGCTCCTATAATTCACCCCTCCACTTT.

The chain combines TRBV5-1 with TRBJ2-1; 9 bases align to TRBD1. The CDR3 is made up of 15 amino acids. The junction had 6 bases not matched to a gene; V was cut back by 2 bases and J by 6 bases. Per the germline V gene, CDR1 is SGHRS and CDR2 is YFSETQ. CDR3 DNA sequence: TGCGCCAGCAGCTTTGGGACAGGGCTCGGCAATGAGCAGTTCTTC. Its protein is CASSFGTGLGNEQFF.

The V and J genes are TRBV6-1 and TRBJ2-1; 9 bases fit TRBD2. Trimming removed 4 bases from V and 3 bases from J; junction bases left unmatched: 7. This CDR3 contains 16 residues. Germline-derived CDR1 and CDR2 are MNHNS and SASEGT. Written as DNA, the CDR3 is TGTGCCAGCAGTGTGACCCCTAGCGGGGTCTACAATGAGCAGTTCTTC. This gives the protein CASSVTPSGVYNEQFF.

The rearrangement uses TRBV10-2 and TRBJ2-5, with TRBD2 as a possible D gene (6 bases). Trimming cost V 10 bases and J 9 bases, with 18 bases left between them. Germline CDR1 WSHSY, CDR2 SAAADI. The CDR3 is 12 amino acids. This chain's CDR3 is CATQQTPGAQYF. In DNA, the CDR3 is TGCGCCACTCAGCAAACCCCGGGGGCCCAGTACTTC.

This clone has a single count. The V and J genes are TRBV4-2 and TRBJ2-1; D is perhaps TRBD2 (5 bases). Germline V gene sequence: CDR1 LGHNA, CDR2 YNFKEQ. Trimming left V 3 bases short and J 3 bases short, with 18 bases between. The CDR3 covers 17 residues. The CDR3 DNA is TGTGCCAGCAGCCAGGGTTTCGAAGCGGCGATCTACAATGAGCAGTTCTTC. This encodes CASSQGFEAAIYNEQFF.

The chain has TRBV6-1 and TRBJ1-2; TRBD1 matches 10 bases. This CDR3 spans 15 amino acids. V was pared by 5 bases and J by 3 bases, with 6 bases of the junction left unmatched. In germline, CDR1 is MNHNS, CDR2 SASEGT. The CDR3 region has the DNA TGTGCCAGCAGTTTGGGACAGGGGAGGGACTATGGCTACACCTTC. Encoded protein: CASSLGQGRDYGYTF.

The chain couples TRBV9 to TRBJ2-3, with 12 bases aligning to TRBD2. With 3 bases clipped from V and 0 bases from J, the junction kept 8 bases outside the gene matches. The CDR3 is made up of 18 amino acids. Germline V gene lookup returns CDR1 SGDLS and CDR2 YYNGEE. The CDR3 sequence is CASSGLGTSGLSTDTQYF. The CDR3 nucleotides are TGTGCCAGCAGCGGCCTCGGGACTAGCGGGCTAAGCACAGATACGCAGTATTTT.

J is TRBJ1-5 and V is TRBV30; 9 bases agree with TRBD1. Germline V lookup: CDR1 GTSNPN, CDR2 SVGIG (reference sequence). The ends lost 7 bases at V and 4 bases at J; junction bases unmatched: 2. The CDR3 covers 12 residues. The CDR3 nucleotides read TGTGCCTTGGACAGGGGAAATCAGCCCCAGCATTTT. It encodes CALDRGNQPQHF.

This clone occurred a few times. This chain joins TRBV4-3 and TRBJ1-2; D uncertain. Germline-derived CDR1 and CDR2 are LGHNA and YSLEER. The length of the CDR3 is 14 residues. The V gene lost 0 bases and the J gene lost 4 bases, with 9 bases spanning the gap. CDR3 loop: CASSQEYGSYGYTF. The CDR3 DNA reads TGCGCCAGCAGCCAAGAATACGGGTCCTATGGCTACACCTTC.

This clone was observed a handful of times. The chain employs TRBV7-2 and TRBJ2-1; 14 positions match TRBD2. The length of the CDR3 is 18 residues. Germline V CDR1 and CDR2: SGHTA, FQGNSA. The junction had 15 bases not matched to a gene; V was cut back by 5 bases and J by 9 bases. CDR3 nucleotides: TGTGCCAGCAGCCCCCGAAAGACTAGCGGGGGGGCGGGCAGTGAGCAGTTCTTC. Residues: CASSPRKTSGGAGSEQFF.

CDR3 loop: CAFTGGLGEKLFF. The CDR3 region has the DNA TGTGCCTTTACAGGAGGGCTTGGTGAAAAACTGTTTTTT. V is TRBV30 and J is TRBJ1-4, with D tentatively TRBD1 (5 bases). The germline CDR1 and CDR2 sequences are GTSNPN and SVGIG (reference sequence). The CDR3 consists of 13 residues. The ends were cut back, 7 bases at V and 7 bases at J, with 16 bases in the middle.

V is TRBV19 and J is TRBJ2-7; 7 bases agree with TRBD2. Germline assignment: CDR1 LNHDA and CDR2 SQIVND (reference sequence). The trim removed 3 bases at V and 7 bases at J, leaving 3 bases unmatched. This CDR3 is built from 12 residues. CDR3 loop: CASSIGAGEQYF. The CDR3 DNA reads TGTGCCAGTAGTATTGGAGCGGGGGAGCAGTACTTC. Supplemented by reference TRBV19 and TRBJ2-7, the full variable domain reads DGGITQSPKYLFRKEGQNVTLSCEQNLNHDAMYWYRQDPGQGLRLIYYSQIVNDFQKGDIAEGYSVSREKKESFPLTVTSAQKNPTAFYLCASSIGAGEQYFGPGTRLTVT.

This clone was detected a few times. This rearrangement joins TRBV18 to TRBJ2-6; 9 positions match TRBD1. The germline V gene has CDR1 KGHSH and CDR2 LQKENI. This CDR3 comprises 18 residues. The V and J ends lost 5 bases and 0 bases, in that order; junction bases with no gene match: 8. CDR3 nucleotides: TGTGCCAGCTCATTTCTAACAGGGGGCTCCTCTGGGGCCAACGTCCTGACTTTC. Protein product: CASSFLTGGSSGANVLTF.

The chain links TRBV2 to TRBJ2-5; tentatively, D is TRBD1 (5 bases). This CDR3 region has 14 residues. The ends were cut back, 6 bases at V and 2 bases at J, with 13 bases in the middle. CDR1 and CDR2 from the germline V gene are SNHLY and FYNNEI. Here the CDR3 DNA reads TGTGCCAGCAGACCCGACAGAAGTCAAGAGACCCAGTACTTC. It yields the protein CASRPDRSQETQYF.

This chain connects TRBV29-1 to TRBJ1-2; 7 nucleotides line up with TRBD1. After removal of 8 bases from V and 5 bases from J, the junction contained 11 bases not matched to a gene. This CDR3 has 13 residues. Germline CDR1 and CDR2: SQVTM and ANQGSEA. CDR3 nucleotide sequence: TGCAGCACAGTAACAGGGGTTGGGTATGGCTACACCTTC. As protein: CSTVTGVGYGYTF.

The CDR3 DNA sequence: TGTGCCAGCAGTTTGAGCAATAGCAATCAGCCCCAGCATTTT. It codes for CASSLSNSNQPQHF. The chain uses TRBV28 and TRBJ1-5; D is unclear. Germline V gene lookup returns CDR1 MDHEN and CDR2 SYDVKM. The CDR3 has 14 residues. V gave up 3 bases and J gave up 0 bases, with 6 bases separating them.